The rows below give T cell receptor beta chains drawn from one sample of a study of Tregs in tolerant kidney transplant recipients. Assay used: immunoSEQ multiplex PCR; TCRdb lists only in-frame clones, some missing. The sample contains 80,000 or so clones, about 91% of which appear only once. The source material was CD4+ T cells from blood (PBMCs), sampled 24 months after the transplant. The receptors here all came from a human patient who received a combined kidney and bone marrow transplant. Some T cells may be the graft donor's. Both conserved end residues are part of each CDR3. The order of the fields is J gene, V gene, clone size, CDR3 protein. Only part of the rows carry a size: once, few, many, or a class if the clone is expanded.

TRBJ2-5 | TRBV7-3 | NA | CASSLIAGGQETQYF
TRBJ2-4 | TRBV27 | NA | CASSHSGPFPAGVIQYF
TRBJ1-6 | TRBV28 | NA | CASRERFSYNSPLHF
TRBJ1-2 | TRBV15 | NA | CATSRDRGYGYTF
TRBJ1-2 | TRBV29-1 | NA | CSVEEGASRYGYTF
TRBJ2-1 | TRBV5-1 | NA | CASTDVVSDEQFF
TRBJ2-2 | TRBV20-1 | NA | CSAPRAGELFF
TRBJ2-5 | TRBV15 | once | CATSRDLRKRGAQETQYF
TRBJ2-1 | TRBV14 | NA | CASSQDWRRIQDNEQFF
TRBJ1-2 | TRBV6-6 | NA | CASSYIGGNDGYTF
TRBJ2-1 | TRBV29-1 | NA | CSVKTALTVSYNEQFF
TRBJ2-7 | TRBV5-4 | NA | CASSHPPGQDYEQYF
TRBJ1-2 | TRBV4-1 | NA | CASRPPGQGMIHGYTF
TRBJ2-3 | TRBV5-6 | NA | CASSLSHRYATQYF
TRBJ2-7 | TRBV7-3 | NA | CASSLSAEAYEQYF
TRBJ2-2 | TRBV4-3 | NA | CASSPRGTGELFF
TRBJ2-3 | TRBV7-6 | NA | CASSLGQGISTDTQYF